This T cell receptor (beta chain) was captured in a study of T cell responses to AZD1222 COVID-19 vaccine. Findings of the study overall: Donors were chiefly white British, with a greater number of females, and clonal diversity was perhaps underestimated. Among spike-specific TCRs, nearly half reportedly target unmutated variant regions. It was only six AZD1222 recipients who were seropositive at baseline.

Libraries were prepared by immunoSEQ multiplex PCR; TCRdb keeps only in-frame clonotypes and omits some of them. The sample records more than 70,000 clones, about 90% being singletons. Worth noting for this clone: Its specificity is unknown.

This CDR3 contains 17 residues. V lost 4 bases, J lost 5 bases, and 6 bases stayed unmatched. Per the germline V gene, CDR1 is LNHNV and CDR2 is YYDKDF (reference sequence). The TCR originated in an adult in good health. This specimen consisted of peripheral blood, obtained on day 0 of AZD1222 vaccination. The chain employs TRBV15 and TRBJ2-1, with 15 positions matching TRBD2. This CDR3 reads CATSIGLAGGSNNEQFF. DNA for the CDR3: TGTGCCACCAGCATCGGACTAGCGGGAGGGTCAAACAATGAGCAGTTCTTC.